This entry features one T cell receptor beta chain sequence. Germline V gives CDR1 MDHEN, CDR2 SYDVKM. Trimming removed 3 bases from V and 5 bases from J; junction bases left unmatched: 9. This CDR3 is built from 17 residues. The source of the sample is a study of T cells in localized non-small cell lung cancer. Sequenced by immunoSEQ multiplex PCR; TCRdb stores in-frame clones only, minus some. The table records 65,000 to 80,000 clones, about 88% of them present only once. This clonotype originated in a female donor older than 55 with stage I lung adenocarcinoma. This specimen consisted of peripheral blood, obtained before any cancer treatment. J is TRBJ2-7 and V is TRBV28, with 14 positions matching TRBD2. CDR3 sequence: CASSFGGLAGGRNEQYF. The CDR3 DNA is TGTGCCAGCAGTTTTGGTGGACTAGCGGGAGGAAGGAACGAGCAGTACTTC.